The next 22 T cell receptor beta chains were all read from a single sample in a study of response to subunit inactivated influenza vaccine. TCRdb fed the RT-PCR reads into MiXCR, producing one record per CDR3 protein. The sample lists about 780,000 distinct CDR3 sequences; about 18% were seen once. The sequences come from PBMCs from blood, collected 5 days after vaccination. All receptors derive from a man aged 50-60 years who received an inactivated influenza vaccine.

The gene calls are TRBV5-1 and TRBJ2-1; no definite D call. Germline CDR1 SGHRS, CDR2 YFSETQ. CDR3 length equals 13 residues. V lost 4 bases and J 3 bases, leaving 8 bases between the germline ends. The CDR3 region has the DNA TGCGCCAGCAGCCGAGGTAACTACAATGAGCAGTTCTTC. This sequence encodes CASSRGNYNEQFF.

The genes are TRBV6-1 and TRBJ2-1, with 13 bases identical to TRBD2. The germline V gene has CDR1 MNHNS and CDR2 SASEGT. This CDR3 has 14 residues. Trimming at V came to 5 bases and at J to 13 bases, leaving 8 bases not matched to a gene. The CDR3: CASSTPGLAGHQFF. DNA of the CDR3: TGTGCCAGCAGTACACCGGGACTAGCGGGGCATCAGTTCTTC.

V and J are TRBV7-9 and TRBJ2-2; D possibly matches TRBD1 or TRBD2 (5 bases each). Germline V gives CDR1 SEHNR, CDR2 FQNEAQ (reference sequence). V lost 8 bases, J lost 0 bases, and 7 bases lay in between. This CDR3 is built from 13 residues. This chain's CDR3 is CASEGPNTGELFF. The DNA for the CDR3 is TGTGCCAGCGAGGGGCCGAACACCGGGGAGCTGTTTTTT.

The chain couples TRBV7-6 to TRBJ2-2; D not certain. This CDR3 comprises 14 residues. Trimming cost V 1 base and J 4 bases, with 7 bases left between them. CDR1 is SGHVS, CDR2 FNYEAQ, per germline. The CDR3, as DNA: TGTGCCAGCAGCTTAGATCACAGCACCGGGGAGCTGTTTTTT. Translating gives CASSLDHSTGELFF.

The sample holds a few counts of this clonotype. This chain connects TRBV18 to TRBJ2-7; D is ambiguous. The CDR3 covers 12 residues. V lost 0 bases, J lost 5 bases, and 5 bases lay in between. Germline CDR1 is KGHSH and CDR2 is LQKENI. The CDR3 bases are TGTGCCAGCTCACCACCTAACCACGAGCAGTACTTC. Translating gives CASSPPNHEQYF.

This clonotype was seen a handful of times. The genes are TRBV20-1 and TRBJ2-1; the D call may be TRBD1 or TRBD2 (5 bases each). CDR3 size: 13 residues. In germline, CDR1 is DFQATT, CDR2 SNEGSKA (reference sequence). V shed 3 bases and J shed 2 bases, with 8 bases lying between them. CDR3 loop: CSARGDAYNEQFF. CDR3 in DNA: TGCAGTGCTAGGGGGGACGCCTACAATGAGCAGTTCTTC.

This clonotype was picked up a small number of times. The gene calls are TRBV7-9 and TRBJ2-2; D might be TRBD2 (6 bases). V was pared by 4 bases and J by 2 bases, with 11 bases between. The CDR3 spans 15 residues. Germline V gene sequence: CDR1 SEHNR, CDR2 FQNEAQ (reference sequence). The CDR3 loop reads CASSSAGPNTGELFF. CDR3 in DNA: TGTGCCAGCAGCTCCGCGGGACCCAACACCGGGGAGCTGTTTTTT. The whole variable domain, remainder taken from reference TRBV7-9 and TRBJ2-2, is DTGVSQNPRHKITKRGQNVTFRCDPISEHNRLYWYRQTLGQGPEFLTYFQNEAQLEKSRLLSDRFSAERPKGSFSTLEIQRTEQGDSAMYLCASSSAGPNTGELFFGEGSRLTVL.

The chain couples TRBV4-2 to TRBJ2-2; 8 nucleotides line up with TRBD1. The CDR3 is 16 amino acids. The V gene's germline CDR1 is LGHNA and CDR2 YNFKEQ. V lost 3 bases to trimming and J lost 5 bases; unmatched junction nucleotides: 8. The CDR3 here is CASSQETGVETGELFF. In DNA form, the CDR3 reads TGTGCCAGCAGCCAGGAGACAGGGGTTGAGACCGGGGAGCTGTTTTTT.

The CDR3 is CASSPQGSAKNIQYF. In DNA, the CDR3 is TGTGCCAGCAGCCCGCAGGGTTCGGCCAAAAACATTCAGTACTTC. J is TRBJ2-4 and V is TRBV7-9; possibly TRBD1 for D (5 bases). This CDR3 has 15 amino acids. Trimming removed 5 bases from V and 1 base from J, with 12 bases in between. The germline CDR1 and CDR2 sequences are SEHNR and FQNEAQ (reference sequence). Looking up the rest from reference TRBV7-9 and TRBJ2-4 gives the full variable domain: DTGVSQNPRHKITKRGQNVTFRCDPISEHNRLYWYRQTLGQGPEFLTYFQNEAQLEKSRLLSDRFSAERPKGSFSTLEIQRTEQGDSAMYLCASSPQGSAKNIQYFGAGTRLSVL.

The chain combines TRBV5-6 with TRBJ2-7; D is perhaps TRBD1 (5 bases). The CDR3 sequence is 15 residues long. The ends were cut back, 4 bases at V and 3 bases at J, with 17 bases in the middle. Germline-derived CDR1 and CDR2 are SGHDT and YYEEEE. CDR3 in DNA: TGTGCCAGCAGCATGACAGCCAGAGTGTTCTACGAGCAGTACTTC. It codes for CASSMTARVFYEQYF.

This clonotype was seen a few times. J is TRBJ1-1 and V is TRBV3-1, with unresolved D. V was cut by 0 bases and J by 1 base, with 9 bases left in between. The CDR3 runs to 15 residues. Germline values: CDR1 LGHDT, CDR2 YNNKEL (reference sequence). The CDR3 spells CASSQDPRGNTEAFF. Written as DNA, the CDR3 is TGTGCCAGCAGCCAAGACCCCCGAGGGAACACTGAAGCTTTCTTT. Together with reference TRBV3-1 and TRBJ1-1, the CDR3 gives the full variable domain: DTAVSQTPKYLVTQMGNDKSIKCEQNLGHDTMYWYKQDSKKFLKIMFSYNNKELIINETVPNRFSPKSPDKAHLNLHINSLELGDSAVYFCASSQDPRGNTEAFFGQGTRLTVV.

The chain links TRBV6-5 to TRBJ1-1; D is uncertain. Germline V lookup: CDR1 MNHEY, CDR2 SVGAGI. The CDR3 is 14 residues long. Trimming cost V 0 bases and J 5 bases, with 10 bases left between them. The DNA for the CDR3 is TGTGCCAGCAGTTACTCGGTAAGGGCGACTGAAGCTTTCTTT. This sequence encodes CASSYSVRATEAFF.

The CDR3 nucleotides read TGCAGTGCTAGAGAGGACTTGCATAGCGAGCAGTACTTC. Encoded protein: CSAREDLHSEQYF. The gene calls are TRBV20-1 and TRBJ2-7; the D gene is possibly TRBD2 (5 bases). V was clipped by 0 bases and J by 6 bases, with 12 bases between them. The CDR3 length is 13 residues. The germline V gene has CDR1 DFQATT and CDR2 SNEGSKA (reference sequence).

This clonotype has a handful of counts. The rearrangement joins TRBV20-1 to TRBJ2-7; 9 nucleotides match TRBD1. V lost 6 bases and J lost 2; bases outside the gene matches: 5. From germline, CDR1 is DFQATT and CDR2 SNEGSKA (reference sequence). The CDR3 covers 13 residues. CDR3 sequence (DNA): TGCAGTGCAGGGGGACAGGGTCCCTACGAGCAGTACTTC. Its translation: CSAGGQGPYEQYF.

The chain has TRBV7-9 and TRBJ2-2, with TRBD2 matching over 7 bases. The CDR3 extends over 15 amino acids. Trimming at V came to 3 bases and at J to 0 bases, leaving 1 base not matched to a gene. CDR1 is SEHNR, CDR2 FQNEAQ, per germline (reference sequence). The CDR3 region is CASSFREANTGELFF. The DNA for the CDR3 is TGTGCCAGCAGCTTCCGGGAGGCGAACACCGGGGAGCTGTTTTTT.

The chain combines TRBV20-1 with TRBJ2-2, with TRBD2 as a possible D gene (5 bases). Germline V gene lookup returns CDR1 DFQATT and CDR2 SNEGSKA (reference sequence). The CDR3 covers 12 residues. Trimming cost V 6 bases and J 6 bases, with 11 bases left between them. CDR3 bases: TGCAGTGCCTTTGCGGGTGCCGGGGAGCTGTTTTTT. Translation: CSAFAGAGELFF.

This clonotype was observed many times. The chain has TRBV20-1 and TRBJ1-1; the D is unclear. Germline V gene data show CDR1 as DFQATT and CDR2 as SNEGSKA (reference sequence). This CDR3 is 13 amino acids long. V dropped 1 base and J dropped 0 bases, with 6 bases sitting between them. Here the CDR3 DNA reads TGCAGTGCTAGAGGCCCCATGAACACTGAAGCTTTCTTT. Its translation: CSARGPMNTEAFF.

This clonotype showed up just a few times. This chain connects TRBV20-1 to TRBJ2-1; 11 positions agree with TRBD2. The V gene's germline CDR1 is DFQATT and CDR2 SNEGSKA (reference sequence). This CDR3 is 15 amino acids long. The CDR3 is CRTVGVAGGPNEQFF. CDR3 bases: TGCAGGACGGTGGGGGTAGCGGGGGGGCCCAATGAGCAGTTCTTC.

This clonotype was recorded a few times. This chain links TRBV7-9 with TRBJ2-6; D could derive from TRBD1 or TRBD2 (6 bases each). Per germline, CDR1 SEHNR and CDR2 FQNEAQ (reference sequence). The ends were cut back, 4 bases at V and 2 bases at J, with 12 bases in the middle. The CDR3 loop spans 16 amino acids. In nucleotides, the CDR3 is TGTGCCAGCAGCTGGAGGGGGACCACTGGGGCCAACGTCCTGACTTTC. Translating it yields CASSWRGTTGANVLTF. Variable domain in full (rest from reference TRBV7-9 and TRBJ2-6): DTGVSQNPRHKITKRGQNVTFRCDPISEHNRLYWYRQTLGQGPEFLTYFQNEAQLEKSRLLSDRFSAERPKGSFSTLEIQRTEQGDSAMYLCASSWRGTTGANVLTFGAGSRLTVL.

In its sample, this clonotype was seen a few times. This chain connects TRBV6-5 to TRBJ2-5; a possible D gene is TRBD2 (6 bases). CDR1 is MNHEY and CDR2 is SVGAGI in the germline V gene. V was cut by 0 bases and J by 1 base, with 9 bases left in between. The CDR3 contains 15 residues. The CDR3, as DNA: TGTGCCAGCAGTTACTCGCCGGGACTCCAAGAGACCCAGTACTTC. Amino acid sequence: CASSYSPGLQETQYF.

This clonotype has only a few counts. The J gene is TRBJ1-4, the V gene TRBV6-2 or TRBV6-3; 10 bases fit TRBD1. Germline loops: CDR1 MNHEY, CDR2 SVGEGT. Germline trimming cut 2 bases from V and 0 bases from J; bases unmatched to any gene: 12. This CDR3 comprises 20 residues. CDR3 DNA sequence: TGTGCCAGCAGTTACCCATTCATCGGGACAGGGGTTGCAACTAATGAAAAACTGTTTTTT. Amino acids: CASSYPFIGTGVATNEKLFF.

The CDR3 sequence: CASSLAGLAGLMPSTDTQYF. The CDR3 nucleotides are TGCGCCAGCAGCTTGGCCGGACTAGCGGGGCTCATGCCTAGCACAGATACGCAGTATTTT. The chain uses TRBV5-1 and TRBJ2-3; the match to TRBD2 covers 12 bases. Germline values: CDR1 SGHRS, CDR2 YFSETQ. The CDR3 totals 20 residues. Unmatched junction bases numbered 11, after V lost 0 bases and J lost 0 bases.